The clone carrying this T cell receptor beta chain showed up just a few times. The data belong to a study of blood T cell repertoires in COVID-19. Background on the study: Samples of COVID-19 (acute and convalescent) were obtained from the United States, Italy and Spain. T cells, B-cell-depleted T cells, or PBMCs supplied cDNA or gDNA.

CDR1 is MNHEY and CDR2 is SMNVEV in the germline V gene (reference sequence). This CDR3 has 13 residues. Unmatched junction bases numbered 3, after V lost 5 bases and J lost 7 bases. Original processing methods: How many nucleated cells were present was estimated from reference gene primer amplification. TCRdb keeps only in-frame clones here, not all; method: immunoSEQ multiplex PCR. V and J calls and clone size are given by that table; D and trimming were obtained from the DNA. Of about 160,000 clones detected, approximately 80% appear once; the ten largest clones hold more than 7%. This sequence originates from a woman older than 75 with active or convalescent COVID-19. The chain joins TRBV27 to TRBJ1-5; 9 bases are shared with TRBD1. The source material was peripheral blood. As DNA, the CDR3 is TGTGCCAGCAGTCCGGACAGGGGACAGCCCCAGCATTTT. This sequence encodes CASSPDRGQPQHF.